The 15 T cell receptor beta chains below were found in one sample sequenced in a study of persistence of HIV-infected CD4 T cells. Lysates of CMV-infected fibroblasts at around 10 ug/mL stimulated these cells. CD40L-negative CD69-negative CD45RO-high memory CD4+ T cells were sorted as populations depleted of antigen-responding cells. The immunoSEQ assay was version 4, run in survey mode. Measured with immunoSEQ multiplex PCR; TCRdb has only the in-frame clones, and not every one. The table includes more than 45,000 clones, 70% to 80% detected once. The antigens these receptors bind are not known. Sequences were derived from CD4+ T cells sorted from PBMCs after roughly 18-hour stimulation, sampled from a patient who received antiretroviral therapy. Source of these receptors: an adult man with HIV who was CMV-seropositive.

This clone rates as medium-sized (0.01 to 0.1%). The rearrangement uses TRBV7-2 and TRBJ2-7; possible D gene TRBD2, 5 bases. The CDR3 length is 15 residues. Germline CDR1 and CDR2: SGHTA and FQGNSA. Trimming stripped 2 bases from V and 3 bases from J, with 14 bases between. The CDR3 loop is CASSLQGGRSYEQYF. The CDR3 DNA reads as TGTGCCAGCAGCTTACAAGGAGGTCGGAGCTACGAGCAGTACTTC.

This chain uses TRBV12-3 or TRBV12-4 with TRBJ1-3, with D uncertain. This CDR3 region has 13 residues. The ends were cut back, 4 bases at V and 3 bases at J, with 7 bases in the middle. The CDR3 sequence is CASSSFGGNTIYF. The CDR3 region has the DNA TGTGCCAGCAGTTCATTCGGTGGAAACACCATATATTTT.

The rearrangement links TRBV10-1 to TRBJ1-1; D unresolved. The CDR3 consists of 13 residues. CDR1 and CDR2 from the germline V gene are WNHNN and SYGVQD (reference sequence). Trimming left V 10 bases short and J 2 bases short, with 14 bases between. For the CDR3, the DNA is TGCGCCACGTCGAGGCAGATCAACACTGAAGCTTTCTTT. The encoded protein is CATSRQINTEAFF.

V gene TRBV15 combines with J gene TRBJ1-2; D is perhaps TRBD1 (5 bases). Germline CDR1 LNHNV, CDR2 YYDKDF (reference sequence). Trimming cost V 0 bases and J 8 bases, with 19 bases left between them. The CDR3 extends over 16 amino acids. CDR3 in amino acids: CATSREGLPGFDGYTF. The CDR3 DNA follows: TGTGCCACCAGCAGAGAAGGACTGCCAGGGTTCGACGGCTACACCTTC.

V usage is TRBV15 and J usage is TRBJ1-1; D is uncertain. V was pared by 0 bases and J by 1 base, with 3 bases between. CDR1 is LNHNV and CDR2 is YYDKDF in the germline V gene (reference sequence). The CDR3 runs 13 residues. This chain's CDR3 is CATSRDGNTEAFF. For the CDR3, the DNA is TGTGCCACCAGCAGAGATGGGAACACTGAAGCTTTCTTT.

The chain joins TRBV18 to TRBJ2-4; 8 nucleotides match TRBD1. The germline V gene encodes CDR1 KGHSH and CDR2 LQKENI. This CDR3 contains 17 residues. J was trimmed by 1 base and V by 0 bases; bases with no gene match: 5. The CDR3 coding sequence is TGTGCCAGCTCACCACCATTAGACAGGGGCGCCAAAAACATTCAGTACTTC. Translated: CASSPPLDRGAKNIQYF. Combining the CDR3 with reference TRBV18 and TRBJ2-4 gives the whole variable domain NAGVMQNPRHLVRRRGQEARLRCSPMKGHSHVYWYRQLPEEGLKFMVYLQKENIIDESGMPKERFSAEFPKEGPSILRIQQVVRGDSAAYFCASSPPLDRGAKNIQYFGAGTRLSVL.

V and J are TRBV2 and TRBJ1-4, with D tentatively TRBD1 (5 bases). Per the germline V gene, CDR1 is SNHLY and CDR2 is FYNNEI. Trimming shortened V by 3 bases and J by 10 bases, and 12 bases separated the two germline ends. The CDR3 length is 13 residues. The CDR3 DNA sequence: TGTGCCAGCAGTGACTCAGGGTCTGGAAAACTGTTTTTT. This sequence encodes CASSDSGSGKLFF.

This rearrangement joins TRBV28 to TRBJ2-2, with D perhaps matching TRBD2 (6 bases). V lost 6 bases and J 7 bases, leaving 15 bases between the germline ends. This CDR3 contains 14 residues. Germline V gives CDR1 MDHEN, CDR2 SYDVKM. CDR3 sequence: CASRPGSLLGELFF. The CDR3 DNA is TGTGCCAGCAGGCCCGGGAGTTTACTCGGGGAGCTGTTTTTT.

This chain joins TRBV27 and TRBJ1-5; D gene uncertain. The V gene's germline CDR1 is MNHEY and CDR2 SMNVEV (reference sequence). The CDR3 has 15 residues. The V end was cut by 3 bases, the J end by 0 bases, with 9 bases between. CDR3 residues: CASSFGIYSNQPQHF. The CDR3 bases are TGTGCCAGCAGTTTCGGGATTTATAGCAATCAGCCCCAGCATTTT.

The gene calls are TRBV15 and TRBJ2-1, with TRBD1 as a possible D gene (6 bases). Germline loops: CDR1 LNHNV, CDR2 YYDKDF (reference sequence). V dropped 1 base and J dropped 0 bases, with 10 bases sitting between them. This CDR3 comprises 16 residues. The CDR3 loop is CATSRGGGYSYNEQFF. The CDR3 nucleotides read TGTGCCACCAGCAGAGGTGGGGGCTACTCCTACAATGAGCAGTTCTTC. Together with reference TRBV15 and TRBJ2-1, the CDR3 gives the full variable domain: DAMVIQNPRYQVTQFGKPVTLSCSQTLNHNVMYWYQQKSSQAPKLLFHYYDKDFNNEADTPDNFQSRRPNTSFCFLDIRSPGLGDTAMYLCATSRGGGYSYNEQFFGPGTRLTVL.

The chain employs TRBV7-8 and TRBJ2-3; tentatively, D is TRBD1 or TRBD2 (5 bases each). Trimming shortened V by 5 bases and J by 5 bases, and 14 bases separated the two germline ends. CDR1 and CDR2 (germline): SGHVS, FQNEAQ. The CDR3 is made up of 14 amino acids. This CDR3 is CASSPPGQRDTQYF. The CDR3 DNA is TGTGCCAGCAGCCCACCGGGGCAGAGAGATACGCAGTATTTT.

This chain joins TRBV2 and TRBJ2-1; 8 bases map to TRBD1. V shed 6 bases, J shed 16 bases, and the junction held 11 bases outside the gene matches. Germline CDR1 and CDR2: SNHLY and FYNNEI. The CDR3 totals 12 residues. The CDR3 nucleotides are TGTGCCAGCAGACGCCCGGGACAGGCTTACTTCTTC. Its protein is CASRRPGQAYFF.

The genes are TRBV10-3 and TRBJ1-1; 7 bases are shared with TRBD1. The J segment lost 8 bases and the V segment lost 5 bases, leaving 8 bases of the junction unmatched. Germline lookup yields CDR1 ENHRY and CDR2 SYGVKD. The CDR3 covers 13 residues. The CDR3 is CAISPIRDREAFF. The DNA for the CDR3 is TGTGCCATCAGTCCGATCCGGGACAGAGAAGCTTTCTTT.

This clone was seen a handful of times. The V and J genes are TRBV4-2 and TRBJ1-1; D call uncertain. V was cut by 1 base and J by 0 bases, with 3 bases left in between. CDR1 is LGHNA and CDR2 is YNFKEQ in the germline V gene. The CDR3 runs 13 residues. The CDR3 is CASSQVVNTEAFF. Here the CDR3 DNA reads TGTGCCAGCAGCCAAGTAGTGAACACTGAAGCTTTCTTT.

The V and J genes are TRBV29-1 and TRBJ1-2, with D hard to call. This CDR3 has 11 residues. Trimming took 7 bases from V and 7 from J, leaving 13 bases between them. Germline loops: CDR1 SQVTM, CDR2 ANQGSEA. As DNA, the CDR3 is TGCAGCGCAGACTCCGGTAGTGGCTACACCTTC. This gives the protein CSADSGSGYTF.